This paragraph reports one T cell receptor (beta chain). Its antigen is undetermined. The entry originates in a study of vaccination and CD4 T cells after COVID-19. An Oncomine TCR Beta short-read assay was used to sequence the DNA from cultured CD4+ T cells. TCRdb fed the PCR reads into MiXCR, producing one record per CDR3 protein. The sample lists roughly 22,000 distinct CDR3 sequences, 32% seen once, with around 12% in the top ten. Treatment indicated: roughly ten-day PBMC culture with coronavirus spike peptide pools or control peptides (ViraFEST assay). Using peptide pools, antigen-specific T cells were expanded in ViraFEST before TCRs were sequenced. The germline V gene encodes CDR1 MDHEN and CDR2 SYDVKM. Trimming shortened V by 6 bases and J by 7 bases, and 12 bases separated the two germline ends. The CDR3 spans 12 residues. Whole-study findings and limits: For SARS-CoV-2-reactive clonotypes, the median went from roughly 19 to 38, a nonsignificant increase.

V usage is TRBV28 and J usage is TRBJ1-1, with unresolved D. The source of this sequence is a human donor with COVID-19. What was sequenced was cultured CD4+ T cells from blood. For the CDR3, the DNA is TGTGCCAGCAGGACCTCAATCGGTGAAGCTTTCTTT. Translation gives CASRTSIGEAFF.